The TCR beta chain under discussion was sequenced for a study of blood T cell repertoires in COVID-19. For the study at large: Both acute and convalescent COVID-19 samples were obtained from the United States, Italy and Spain. In each case, the material was cDNA or gDNA derived from T cells, B-cell-depleted T cells, or PBMCs.

Each participant's cohort was designated according to participant-reported clinical history. Original methodology: Amplification from reference gene primers served as the basis for estimated nucleated cell counts. The method was immunoSEQ multiplex PCR; TCRdb's version includes in-frame clones alone and lacks a portion of them. The DNA gave D and trimming, while V, J and clone size come from that table. The table lists 130,000 to 150,000 clones, 84% of them singletons. The source is a man between 40 and 49 years old with acute COVID-19. Sequenced: PBMCs or T cells enriched from blood (not recorded which).

CDR3 nucleotides: TGTGCCAGCAGCCGGGGGGGGCCCCTGAATCGAGGGACTGAAGCTTTCTTT. Translating it yields CASSRGGPLNRGTEAFF. The chain recombines TRBV7-8 with TRBJ1-1; D possibly corresponds to TRBD1 (6 bases). Per germline, CDR1 SGHVS and CDR2 FQNEAQ. CDR3 size: 17 residues. The V end was cut by 5 bases, the J end by 5 bases, with 24 bases between.